The 25 T cell receptor beta chains presented below share a single source sample, sequenced in a study of cytomegalovirus exposure and HLA in healthy donors. The PCR employed 60 Vbeta primers together with 13 Jbeta primers. TCRdb's table, derived via immunoSEQ multiplex PCR, lists solely in-frame clones and lacks some. The repertoire holds some 170,000 clones, 65% to 80% seen once, with under 2.5% in the top ten. Sequenced: PBMCs. The receptors derive from a middle-aged man in good health and CMV-seronegative.

The chain carries TRBV18 and TRBJ2-7; D not resolved. The CDR3 contains 11 residues. V was pared by 5 bases and J by 2 bases, with 4 bases between. CDR1 and CDR2 (germline): KGHSH, LQKENI. CDR3 sequence (DNA): TGTGCCAGCTCATTCACCTACGAGCAGTACTTC. Amino acid sequence: CASSFTYEQYF.

The V and J genes are TRBV10-3 and TRBJ2-2, with 8 bases fitting TRBD2. The CDR3 covers 13 residues. Germline loops: CDR1 ENHRY, CDR2 SYGVKD. V was pared by 9 bases and J by 0 bases, with 0 bases of the junction left unmatched. CDR3 sequence (DNA): TGTGCCATACTAGCGGCGAACACCGGGGAGCTGTTTTTT. Residues: CAILAANTGELFF.

The table lists this clone with a few counts. The rearrangement links TRBV25-1 to TRBJ2-2; 9 nucleotides match TRBD1. This CDR3 region has 16 residues. Trimming removed 6 bases from V and 4 bases from J; junction bases left unmatched: 9. From germline, CDR1 is MGHDK and CDR2 SYGVNS. The DNA of the CDR3 is TGTGCCAGCAGGATGGAGGGACAGGGTTTCACCGGGGAGCTGTTTTTT. Protein product: CASRMEGQGFTGELFF. The full variable domain, its missing parts supplied by reference TRBV25-1 and TRBJ2-2, is EADIYQTPRYLVIGTGKKITLECSQTMGHDKMYWYQQDPGMELHLIHYSYGVNSTEKGDLSSESTVSRIRTEHFPLTLESARPSHTSQYLCASRMEGQGFTGELFFGEGSRLTVL.

The chain employs TRBV5-1 and TRBJ2-3; TRBD2 matches at 11 bases. The germline V gene encodes CDR1 SGHRS and CDR2 YFSETQ. Germline trimming cut 2 bases from V and 5 bases from J; bases unmatched to any gene: 10. CDR3 length equals 17 residues. In nucleotides, the CDR3 is TGCGCCAGCAGCTTTCGCCTACTAGCGGGAGCGGGAGATACGCAGTATTTT. Its translation: CASSFRLLAGAGDTQYF.

The V call is TRBV6-1, the J call TRBJ1-2, with TRBD1 identical over 9 bases. V shed 8 bases and J 8 bases; nucleotides not matched to a gene: 12. The CDR3 loop spans 14 amino acids. Germline V gene data show CDR1 as MNHNS and CDR2 as SASEGT. The CDR3 coding sequence is TGTGCCAGCGCCATCACAGGGGGCGGTTTCGGCTACACCTTC. It translates to CASAITGGGFGYTF.

This chain joins TRBV19 and TRBJ2-2; D not resolved. Germline lookup yields CDR1 LNHDA and CDR2 SQIVND (reference sequence). Between the trimmed V and J ends, which lost 3 bases and 0 bases, there was a span of 5 bases. This CDR3 comprises 14 residues. The CDR3 loop reads CASSINSNTGELFF. Written as DNA, the CDR3 is TGTGCCAGTAGTATTAATTCGAACACCGGGGAGCTGTTTTTT.

This clone was counted between two and nine times. CDR3: CASETATEAFF. DNA for the CDR3: TGTGCCAGCGAGACAGCCACTGAAGCTTTCTTT. V is TRBV6-5 and J is TRBJ1-1, with a weak D call TRBD1 (5 bases). V lost 8 bases and J lost 4, with 8 bases in between. Germline V gene lookup returns CDR1 MNHEY and CDR2 SVGAGI. The CDR3 contains 11 residues.

The chain combines TRBV6-6 with TRBJ1-5; TRBD1 aligns across 11 bases. Germline V gene sequence: CDR1 MNHNY, CDR2 SVGAGI (reference sequence). The CDR3 has 15 amino acids. The V and J ends lost 5 bases and 4 bases, in that order; junction bases with no gene match: 4. The CDR3: CASSPGTGGNQPQHF. CDR3 bases: TGTGCCAGCAGTCCCGGGACAGGGGGGAATCAGCCCCAGCATTTT.

The gene calls are TRBV28 and TRBJ2-5, with 9 positions matching TRBD1. V trimming: 6 bases; J trimming: 5 bases; junction bases outside the gene matches: 10. Germline CDR1 and CDR2: MDHEN and SYDVKM. The CDR3 is made up of 15 amino acids. CDR3: CASRTRTGDKETQYF. In DNA, the CDR3 is TGTGCCAGCAGGACCCGGACAGGGGACAAGGAGACCCAGTACTTC.

The chain combines TRBV28 with TRBJ1-4; D is perhaps TRBD1 (6 bases). Germline assignment: CDR1 MDHEN and CDR2 SYDVKM. This CDR3 has 16 amino acids. Trimming shortened V by 6 bases and J by 5 bases, and 19 bases separated the two germline ends. CDR3 nucleotide sequence: TGTGCCAGCAGGGGGAGGGGGGTCGCCACCAATGAAAAACTGTTTTTT. Translating gives CASRGRGVATNEKLFF.

The J gene is TRBJ2-5, the V gene TRBV6-9, with a tentative D call TRBD2 (7 bases). V gave up 7 bases and J gave up 1 base, with 19 bases separating them. The CDR3 is 16 amino acids. The germline V gene encodes CDR1 MNHGY and CDR2 SVAAGI. The CDR3 spells CASIRLGGAGQETQYF. The CDR3 DNA is TGTGCCAGCATCCGATTGGGGGGGGCCGGCCAAGAGACCCAGTACTTC.

The V call is TRBV6-6, the J call TRBJ2-3; possibly TRBD2 for D (5 bases). CDR3 length equals 15 residues. The germline V gene has CDR1 MNHNY and CDR2 SVGAGI (reference sequence). With 2 bases removed from V and 1 base from J, the gap between germline ends came to 10 bases. In DNA form, the CDR3 reads TGTGCCAGCAGTTACCTCGGAGGAGGCACAGATACGCAGTATTTT. Protein: CASSYLGGGTDTQYF.

This clone was recorded only once. The chain carries TRBV6-5 and TRBJ1-4; no reliable D call. The CDR3 extends over 14 amino acids. Trimming removed 2 bases at V and 4 bases at J, with 8 bases between. Germline V gene sequence: CDR1 MNHEY, CDR2 SVGAGI. The CDR3 protein is CASSYGQHNEKLFF. DNA of the CDR3: TGTGCCAGCAGTTACGGGCAGCATAATGAAAAACTGTTTTTT.

This chain connects TRBV21-1 to TRBJ2-1; TRBD2 was called by the table and not checked on the DNA. TRBV21-1 is a pseudogene locus. CDR3 length: 16 residues. CDR3 in DNA: TGTGCCAGCAGTGCGGGAGGCGCCGCCGAACACAATGAGCAGTTCTTC. This translates into CASSAGGAAEHNEQFF.

The chain employs TRBV5-1 and TRBJ2-5; D is possibly TRBD1 (5 bases). Germline V CDR1 and CDR2: SGHRS, YFSETQ. Trimming took off 4 bases at V and 4 bases at J, with 11 bases between the two ends. CDR3 length: 13 amino acids. CDR3 in amino acids: CASSSQGIETQYF. CDR3 DNA sequence: TGCGCCAGCAGCAGTCAGGGAATAGAGACCCAGTACTTC.

The rearrangement joins TRBV6-1 to TRBJ1-5; perhaps TRBD1 as D (5 bases). Germline V CDR1 and CDR2: MNHNS, SASEGT. The CDR3 consists of 14 residues. Trimming removed 10 bases at V and 0 bases at J, with 13 bases between. CDR3 amino acids: CATRPGNSNQPQHF. For the CDR3, the DNA is TGTGCCACCCGGCCAGGGAATAGCAATCAGCCCCAGCATTTT.

The genes are TRBV10-2 and TRBJ2-7; 7 bases map to TRBD1. The CDR3 covers 14 residues. J was trimmed by 4 bases and V by 0 bases; bases with no gene match: 3. Germline V gene sequence: CDR1 WSHSY, CDR2 SAAADI. The CDR3 DNA reads as TGCGCCAGCAGTGAGTCAGGGGGCGGGTACGAGCAGTACTTC. This gives the protein CASSESGGGYEQYF.

V is TRBV11-2 and J is TRBJ1-2; D gene unclear. The V end lost 0 bases, the J end lost 4 bases, and 15 bases lay between the germline ends. This CDR3 has 16 amino acids. Germline V gives CDR1 SGHAT, CDR2 FQNNGV. DNA for the CDR3: TGTGCCAGCAGCTTAGACGGGGATCGGACGTTCTATGGCTACACCTTC. It is translated as CASSLDGDRTFYGYTF.

This clone was counted between two and nine times. The J gene is TRBJ2-3, the V gene TRBV6-6; 7 bases line up with TRBD1. The CDR3 sequence is 16 residues long. J was trimmed by 2 bases and V by 2 bases; bases with no gene match: 7. Per germline, CDR1 MNHNY and CDR2 SVGAGI (reference sequence). The CDR3 here is CASSYPGGENTDTQYF. The CDR3 DNA reads as TGTGCCAGCAGTTACCCAGGGGGTGAGAACACAGATACGCAGTATTTT.

This clone appeared once. The genes are TRBV28 and TRBJ2-1, with 9 bases identical to TRBD2. Germline trimming cut 8 bases from V and 3 bases from J; bases unmatched to any gene: 8. The germline CDR1 and CDR2 sequences are MDHEN and SYDVKM. CDR3 size: 15 residues. CDR3 in amino acids: CASGPGGRVYNEQFF. The CDR3 bases are TGTGCCAGCGGCCCGGGCGGGAGGGTCTACAATGAGCAGTTCTTC.

This chain uses TRBV28 with TRBJ1-5; D possibly corresponds to TRBD1 (6 bases). Trimming stripped 5 bases from V and 2 bases from J, with 16 bases between. This CDR3 spans 16 amino acids. Germline V gene sequence: CDR1 MDHEN, CDR2 SYDVKM. The CDR3 is CASSDPTGLGNQPQHF. CDR3 coding DNA: TGTGCCAGCAGTGACCCGACAGGTTTGGGCAATCAGCCCCAGCATTTT.

The gene calls are TRBV5-6 and TRBJ2-2; 11 bases align to TRBD2. The CDR3 spans 16 residues. J gave up 0 bases and V 4 bases, and 2 bases lay outside the gene matches. The germline V gene encodes CDR1 SGHDT and CDR2 YYEEEE. The CDR3 region has the DNA TGTGCCAGCAGCCGACTAGCGGGAACGAACACCGGGGAGCTGTTTTTT. It translates to CASSRLAGTNTGELFF.

The CDR3 coding sequence is TGTGCCAGCAGCCTAATAGCGGGCTTCTCCTACGAGCAGTACTTC. Residues: CASSLIAGFSYEQYF. This chain joins TRBV6-6 and TRBJ2-7, with 7 positions matching TRBD2. This CDR3 is 15 amino acids long. The J segment lost 0 bases and the V segment lost 6 bases, leaving 8 bases of the junction unmatched. Germline V gene lookup returns CDR1 MNHNY and CDR2 SVGAGI (reference sequence).

This clone was picked up a small number of times. The V gene is TRBV14, the J gene TRBJ1-2; tentatively, D is TRBD1 (6 bases). Trimming left V 0 bases short and J 5 bases short, with 10 bases between. In germline, CDR1 is SGHDN, CDR2 FVKESK. The CDR3 is made up of 14 amino acids. The CDR3 sequence is CASSQDRTAYGYTF. The DNA for the CDR3 is TGTGCCAGCAGCCAAGACAGGACAGCATATGGCTACACCTTC. The full variable domain, with the rest looked up from reference TRBV14 and TRBJ1-2, is EAGVTQFPSHSVIEKGQTVTLRCDPISGHDNLYWYRRVMGKEIKFLLHFVKESKQDESGMPNNRFLAERTGGTYSTLKVQPAELEDSGVYFCASSQDRTAYGYTFGSGTRLTVV.

This clone showed up just a few times. This chain links TRBV10-3 with TRBJ2-2; tentative D call: TRBD2 (6 bases). The V and J ends lost 6 bases and 1 base respectively, with 15 bases between them. The germline V gene has CDR1 ENHRY and CDR2 SYGVKD. The CDR3 totals 16 residues. This CDR3 is CAISEMWDLNTGELFF. The CDR3 coding sequence is TGTGCCATCAGCGAGATGTGGGACTTGAACACCGGGGAGCTGTTTTTT.